This TCR beta chain came from a study of blood T cells in healthy people across ages. Findings and caveats of the study: It was held that diversity estimates obtained from one million T cells represented underestimates. PBMCs left unsorted prevented a conclusive naive versus antigen-experienced comparison.

The length of the CDR3 is 14 residues. Per germline, CDR1 SNHLY and CDR2 FYNNEI. Total RNA, at least 5.5 micrograms per sample, came from PBMCs. A note on this clonotype: Its antigen is still unknown. One end of the junction is discordant with germline, which a read error may explain.

Primers used in a second PCR of roughly 6 to 11 cycles were a sample-barcoded 5' primer and a J-beta primer mix. MiXCR, applied by TCRdb to the 5' RACE reads, yields one record per CDR3 protein. This repertoire shows some 750,000 distinct CDR3 sequences, over 20% found once; its top ten account for about 22%. The receptor was derived from a man in his 70s in good health. Sequenced material: blood. V usage is TRBV2 and J usage is TRBJ1-3, with D maybe TRBD1 (5 bases). As DNA, the CDR3 is TGTGCCAACAGTGTCGGGGGCTCTGGAAACACCATATATTTT. Translating gives CANSVGGSGNTIYF. Full variable domain (remainder filled in from reference TRBV2 and TRBJ1-3): EPEVTQTPSHQVTQMGQEVILRCVPISNHLYFYWYRQILGQKVEFLVSFYNNEISEKSEIFDDQFSVERPDGSNFTLKIRSTKLEDSAMYFCANSVGGSGNTIYFGEGSWLTVV.